The source of this T cell receptor (beta chain) is a study of cytomegalovirus exposure and HLA in healthy donors. This CDR3 has 13 amino acids. Trimming removed 6 bases at V and 0 bases at J, with 9 bases between. Germline CDR1 reads MNHEY; CDR2 reads SMNVEV (reference sequence). Vbeta (60) and Jbeta (13) primers were used in the PCR. Only in-frame clones appear in the TCRdb table, and some are missing; sequencing was by immunoSEQ multiplex PCR. Among around 190,000 clones listed, around 79% were seen once. The receptor was isolated from a woman in her twenties or thirties in good health and CMV-seropositive. Sample: PBMCs. This chain links TRBV27 with TRBJ2-7; TRBD1 might be the D (5 bases). The CDR3 loop reads CASRGADSYEQYF. CDR3 nucleotides: TGTGCCAGCAGAGGGGCGGACTCCTACGAGCAGTACTTC.